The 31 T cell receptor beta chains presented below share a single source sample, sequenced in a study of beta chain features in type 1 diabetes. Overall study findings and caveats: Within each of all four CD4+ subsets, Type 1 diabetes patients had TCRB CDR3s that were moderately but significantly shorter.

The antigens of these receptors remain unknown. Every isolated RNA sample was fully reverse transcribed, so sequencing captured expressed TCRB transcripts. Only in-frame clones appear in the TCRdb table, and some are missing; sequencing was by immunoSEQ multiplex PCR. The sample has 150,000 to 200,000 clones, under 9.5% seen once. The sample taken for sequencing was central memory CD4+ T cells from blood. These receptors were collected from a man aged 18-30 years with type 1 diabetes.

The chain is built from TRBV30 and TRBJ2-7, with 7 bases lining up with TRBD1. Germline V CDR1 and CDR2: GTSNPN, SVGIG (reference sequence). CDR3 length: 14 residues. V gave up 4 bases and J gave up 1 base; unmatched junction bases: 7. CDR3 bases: TGTGCCTGGACGCGGACAGGACCGTCCTACGAGCAGTACTTC. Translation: CAWTRTGPSYEQYF.

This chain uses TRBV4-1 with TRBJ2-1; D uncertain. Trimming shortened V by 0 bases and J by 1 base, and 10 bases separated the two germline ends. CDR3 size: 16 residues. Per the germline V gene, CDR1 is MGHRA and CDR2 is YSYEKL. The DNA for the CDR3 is TGCGCCAGCAGCCAAGATCTTACGGTTTCCTACAATGAGCAGTTCTTC. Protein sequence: CASSQDLTVSYNEQFF.

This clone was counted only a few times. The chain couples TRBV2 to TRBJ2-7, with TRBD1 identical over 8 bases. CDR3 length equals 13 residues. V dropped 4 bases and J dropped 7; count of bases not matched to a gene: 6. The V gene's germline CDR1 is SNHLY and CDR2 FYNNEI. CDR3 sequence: CASSGTGKFEQYF. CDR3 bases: TGTGCCAGCAGTGGGACAGGGAAGTTTGAGCAGTACTTC.

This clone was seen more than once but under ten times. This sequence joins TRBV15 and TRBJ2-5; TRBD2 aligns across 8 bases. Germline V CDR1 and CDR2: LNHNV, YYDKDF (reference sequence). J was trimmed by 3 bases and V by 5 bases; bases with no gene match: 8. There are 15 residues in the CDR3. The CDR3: CATSGYTSGKETQYF. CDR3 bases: TGTGCCACCAGCGGATATACTAGCGGTAAAGAGACCCAGTACTTC.

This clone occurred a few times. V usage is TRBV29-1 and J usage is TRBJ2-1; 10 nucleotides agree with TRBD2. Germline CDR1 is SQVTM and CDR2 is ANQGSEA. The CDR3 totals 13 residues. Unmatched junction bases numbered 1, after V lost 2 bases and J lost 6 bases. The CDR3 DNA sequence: TGCAGCGTTGAAACTAGCGGGACCAATGAGCAGTTCTTC. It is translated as CSVETSGTNEQFF.

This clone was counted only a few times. This chain's CDR3 is CASSHPAQSYEQYF. The CDR3 DNA follows: TGTGCCAGCAGCCACCCAGCGCAATCCTACGAGCAGTACTTC. The gene calls are TRBV14 and TRBJ2-7; D gene unclear. Trimming took off 3 bases at V and 1 base at J, with 10 bases between the two ends. From germline, CDR1 is SGHDN and CDR2 FVKESK. The CDR3 length is 14 residues.

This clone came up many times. The CDR3 DNA sequence: TGTGCCAGCAGCTTATTTGCCAGGGGAGGGACCGGGGAGCTGTTTTTT. This translates into CASSLFARGGTGELFF. The V call is TRBV11-2, the J call TRBJ2-2; tentatively, D is TRBD2 (7 bases). The germline gives CDR1 SGHAT, CDR2 FQNNGV. With 2 bases removed from V and 5 bases from J, the gap between germline ends came to 15 bases. This CDR3 is built from 16 residues.

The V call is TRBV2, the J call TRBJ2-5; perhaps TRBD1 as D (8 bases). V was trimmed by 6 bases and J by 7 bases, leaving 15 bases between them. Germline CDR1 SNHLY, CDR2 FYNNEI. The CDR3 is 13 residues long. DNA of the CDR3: TGTGCCAGCAGGGAGACAGGGGAGGGGACCCAGTACTTC. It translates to CASRETGEGTQYF.

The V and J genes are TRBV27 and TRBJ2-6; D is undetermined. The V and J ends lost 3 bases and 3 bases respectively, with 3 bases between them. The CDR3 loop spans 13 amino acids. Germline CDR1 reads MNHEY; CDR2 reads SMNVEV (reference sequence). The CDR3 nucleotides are TGTGCCAGCAGTTTCTATGGGGCCAACGTCCTGACTTTC. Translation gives CASSFYGANVLTF.

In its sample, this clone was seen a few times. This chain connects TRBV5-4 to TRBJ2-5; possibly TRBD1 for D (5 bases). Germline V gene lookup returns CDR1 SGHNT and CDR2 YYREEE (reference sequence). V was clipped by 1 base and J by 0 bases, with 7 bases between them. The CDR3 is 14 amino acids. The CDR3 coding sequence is TGTGCCAGCAGCTTGCTGACAGACCAAGAGACCCAGTACTTC. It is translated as CASSLLTDQETQYF.

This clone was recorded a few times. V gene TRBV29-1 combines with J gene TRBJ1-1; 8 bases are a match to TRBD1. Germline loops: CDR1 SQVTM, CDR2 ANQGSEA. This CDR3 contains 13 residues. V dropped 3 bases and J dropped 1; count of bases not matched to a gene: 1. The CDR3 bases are TGCAGCGTTGAGCAGGGGGCGAACACTGAAGCTTTCTTT. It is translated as CSVEQGANTEAFF.

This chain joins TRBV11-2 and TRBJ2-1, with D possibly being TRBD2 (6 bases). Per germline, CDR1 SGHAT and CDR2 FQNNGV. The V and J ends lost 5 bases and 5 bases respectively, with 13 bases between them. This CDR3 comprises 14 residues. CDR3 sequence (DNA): TGTGCCAGCAGCATACAACTAGCTAACAATGAGCAGTTCTTC. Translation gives CASSIQLANNEQFF. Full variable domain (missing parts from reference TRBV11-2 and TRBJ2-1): EAGVAQSPRYKIIEKRQSVAFWCNPISGHATLYWYQQILGQGPKLLIQFQNNGVVDDSQLPKDRFSAERLKGVDSTLKIQPAKLEDSAVYLCASSIQLANNEQFFGPGTRLTVL.

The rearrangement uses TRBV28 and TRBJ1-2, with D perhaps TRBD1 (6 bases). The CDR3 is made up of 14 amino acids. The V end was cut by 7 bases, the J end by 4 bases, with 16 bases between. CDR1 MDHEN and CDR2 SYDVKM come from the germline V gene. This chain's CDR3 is CASTIGQRVYGYTF. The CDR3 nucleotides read TGTGCCAGCACCATAGGACAGAGAGTCTATGGCTACACCTTC.

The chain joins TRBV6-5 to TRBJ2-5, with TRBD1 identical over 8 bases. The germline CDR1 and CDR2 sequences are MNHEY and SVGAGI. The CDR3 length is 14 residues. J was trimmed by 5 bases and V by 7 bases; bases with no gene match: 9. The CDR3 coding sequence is TGTGCCAGCATGGAGCAGGGGGCCCGCGAGACCCAGTACTTC. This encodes CASMEQGARETQYF.

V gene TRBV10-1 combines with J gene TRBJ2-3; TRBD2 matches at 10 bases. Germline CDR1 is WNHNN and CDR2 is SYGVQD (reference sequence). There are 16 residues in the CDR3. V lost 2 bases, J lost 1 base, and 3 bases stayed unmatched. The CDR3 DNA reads TGCGCCAGCAGTGAGGCTAGCGGGGGAGGCACAGATACGCAGTATTTT. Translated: CASSEASGGGTDTQYF.

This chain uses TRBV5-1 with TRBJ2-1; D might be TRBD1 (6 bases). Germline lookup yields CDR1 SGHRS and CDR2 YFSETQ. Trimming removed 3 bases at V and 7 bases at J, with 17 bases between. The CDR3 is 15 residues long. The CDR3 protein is CASSSTGYLGNEQFF. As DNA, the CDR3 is TGCGCCAGCAGCTCTACAGGGTACTTGGGGAATGAGCAGTTCTTC.

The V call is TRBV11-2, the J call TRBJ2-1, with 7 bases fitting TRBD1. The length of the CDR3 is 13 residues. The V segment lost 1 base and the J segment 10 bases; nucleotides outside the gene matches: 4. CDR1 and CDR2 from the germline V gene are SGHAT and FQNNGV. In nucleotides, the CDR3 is TGTGCCAGCAGCTTAGGGTGGACAGGCGAGCAGTTCTTC. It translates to CASSLGWTGEQFF.

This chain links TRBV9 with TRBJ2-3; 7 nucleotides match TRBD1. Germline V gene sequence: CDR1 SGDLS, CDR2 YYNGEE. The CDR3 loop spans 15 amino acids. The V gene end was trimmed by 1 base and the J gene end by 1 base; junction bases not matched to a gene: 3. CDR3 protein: CASSVLQGGTDTQYF. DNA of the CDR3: TGTGCCAGCAGCGTATTGCAGGGGGGCACAGATACGCAGTATTTT.

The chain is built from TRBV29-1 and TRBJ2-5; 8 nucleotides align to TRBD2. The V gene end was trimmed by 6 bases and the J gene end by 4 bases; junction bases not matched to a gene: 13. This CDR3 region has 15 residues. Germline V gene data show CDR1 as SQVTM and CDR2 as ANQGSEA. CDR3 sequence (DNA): TGCAGCGTGACTCGGGGGGCGGGGGGTCTAGAGACCCAGTACTTC. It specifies CSVTRGAGGLETQYF. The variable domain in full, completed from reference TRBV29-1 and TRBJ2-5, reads SAVISQKPSRDICQRGTSLTIQCQVDSQVTMMFWYRQQPGQSLTLIATANQGSEATYESGFVIDKFPISRPNLTFSTLTVSNMSPEDSSIYLCSVTRGAGGLETQYFGPGTRLLVL.

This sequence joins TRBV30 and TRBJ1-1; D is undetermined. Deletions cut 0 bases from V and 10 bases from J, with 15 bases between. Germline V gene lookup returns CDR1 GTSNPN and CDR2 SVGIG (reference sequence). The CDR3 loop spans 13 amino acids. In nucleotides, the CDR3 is TGTGCCTGGAGTGTGATCGGGGTTGGAGGAGCTTTCTTT. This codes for CAWSVIGVGGAFF.

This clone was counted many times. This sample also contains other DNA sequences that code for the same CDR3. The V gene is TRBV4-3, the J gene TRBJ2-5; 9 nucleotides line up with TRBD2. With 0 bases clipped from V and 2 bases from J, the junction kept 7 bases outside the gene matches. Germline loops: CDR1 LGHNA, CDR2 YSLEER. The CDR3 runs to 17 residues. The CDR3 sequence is CASSQDRGLAGQETQYF. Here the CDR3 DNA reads TGCGCCAGCAGCCAAGATCGAGGGCTAGCGGGGCAAGAGACCCAGTACTTC.

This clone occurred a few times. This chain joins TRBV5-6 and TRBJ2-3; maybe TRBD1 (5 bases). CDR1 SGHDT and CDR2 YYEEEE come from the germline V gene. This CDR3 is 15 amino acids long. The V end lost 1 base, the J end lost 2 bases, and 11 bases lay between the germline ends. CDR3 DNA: TGTGCCAGCAGCTTGATGACAGCTCTCACAGATACGCAGTATTTT. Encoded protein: CASSLMTALTDTQYF.

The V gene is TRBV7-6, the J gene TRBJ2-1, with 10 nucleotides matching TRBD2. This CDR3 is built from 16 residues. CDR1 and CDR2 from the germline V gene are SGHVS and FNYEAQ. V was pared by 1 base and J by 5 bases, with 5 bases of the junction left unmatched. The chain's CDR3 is CASSLELAGAHNEQFF. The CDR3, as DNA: TGTGCCAGCAGCTTAGAGCTAGCGGGGGCCCACAATGAGCAGTTCTTC.

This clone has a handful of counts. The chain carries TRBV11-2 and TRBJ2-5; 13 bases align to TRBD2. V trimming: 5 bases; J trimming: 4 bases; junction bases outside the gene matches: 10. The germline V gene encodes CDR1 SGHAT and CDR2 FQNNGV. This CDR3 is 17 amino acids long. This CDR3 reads CASSTRLAGGPGETQYF. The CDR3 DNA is TGTGCCAGCAGCACCCGACTAGCGGGGGGCCCCGGAGAGACCCAGTACTTC. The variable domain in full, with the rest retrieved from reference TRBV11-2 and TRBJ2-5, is EAGVAQSPRYKIIEKRQSVAFWCNPISGHATLYWYQQILGQGPKLLIQFQNNGVVDDSQLPKDRFSAERLKGVDSTLKIQPAKLEDSAVYLCASSTRLAGGPGETQYFGPGTRLLVL.

This chain's CDR3 is CASSHATDRVGEKLFF. The DNA for the CDR3 is TGCGCCAGCAGCCACGCGACGGACAGGGTCGGCGAAAAACTGTTTTTT. This chain links TRBV4-1 with TRBJ1-4, with TRBD1 identical over 8 bases. The CDR3 is 16 amino acids. Trimming cost V 3 bases and J 8 bases; bases outside gene matches: 11. Per the germline V gene, CDR1 is MGHRA and CDR2 is YSYEKL.

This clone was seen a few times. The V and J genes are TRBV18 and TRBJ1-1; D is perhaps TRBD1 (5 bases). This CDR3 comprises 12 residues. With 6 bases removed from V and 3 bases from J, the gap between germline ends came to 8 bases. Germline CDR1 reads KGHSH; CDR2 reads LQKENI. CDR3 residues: CASSLGDTEAFF. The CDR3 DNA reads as TGTGCCAGCTCGCTAGGGGACACTGAAGCTTTCTTT.

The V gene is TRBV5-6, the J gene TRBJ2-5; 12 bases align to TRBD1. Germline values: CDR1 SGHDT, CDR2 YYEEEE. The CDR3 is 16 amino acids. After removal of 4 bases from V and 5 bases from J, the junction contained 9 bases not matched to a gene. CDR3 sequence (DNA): TGTGCCAGCAGCGTCACGGGACAGGGGGCGTTGGAGACCCAGTACTTC. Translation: CASSVTGQGALETQYF.

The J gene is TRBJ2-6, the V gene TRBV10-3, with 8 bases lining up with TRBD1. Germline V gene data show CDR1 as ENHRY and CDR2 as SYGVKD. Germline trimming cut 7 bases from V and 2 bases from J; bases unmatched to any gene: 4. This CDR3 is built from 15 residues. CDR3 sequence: CAITADRAGANVLTF. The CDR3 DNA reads TGTGCCATCACCGCGGACAGGGCTGGGGCCAACGTCCTGACTTTC.

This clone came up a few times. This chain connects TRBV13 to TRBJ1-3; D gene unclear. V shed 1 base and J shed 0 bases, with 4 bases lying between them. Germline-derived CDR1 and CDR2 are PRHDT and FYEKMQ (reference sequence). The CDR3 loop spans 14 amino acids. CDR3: CASSLAGSGNTIYF. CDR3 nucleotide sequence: TGTGCCAGCAGCTTAGCAGGCTCTGGAAACACCATATATTTT.

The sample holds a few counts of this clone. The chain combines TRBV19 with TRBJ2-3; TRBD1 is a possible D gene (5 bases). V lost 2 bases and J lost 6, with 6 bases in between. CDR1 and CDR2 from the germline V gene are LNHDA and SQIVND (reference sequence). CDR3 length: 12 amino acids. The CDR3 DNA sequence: TGTGCCAGTAGTATACCAGGGGATACGCAGTATTTT. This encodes CASSIPGDTQYF.

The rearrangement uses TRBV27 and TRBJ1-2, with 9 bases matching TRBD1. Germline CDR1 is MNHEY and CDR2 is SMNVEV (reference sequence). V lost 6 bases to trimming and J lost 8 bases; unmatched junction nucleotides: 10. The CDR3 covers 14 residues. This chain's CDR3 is CASSWDRERHGYTF. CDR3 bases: TGTGCCAGCAGCTGGGACAGGGAGAGACACGGCTACACCTTC.